The 9 T cell receptor beta chains below were found in one sample sequenced in a study of cytomegalovirus exposure and HLA in healthy donors. Here immunoSEQ multiplex PCR was the method, and the copy in TCRdb shows in-frame clones only, minus some. The data show under 250,000 clones, around nine tenths seen once. Sequencing was done on a sample of PBMCs. The origin of the receptors is a woman under 30 in good health and CMV-seropositive.

The V gene is TRBV6-1, the J gene TRBJ1-2; possible D gene TRBD1, 6 bases. The germline V gene encodes CDR1 MNHNS and CDR2 SASEGT. The CDR3 is 14 residues long. Deletions cut 5 bases from V and 5 bases from J, with 15 bases between. DNA of the CDR3: TGTGCCAGCAGTCCTGGGACACGGGCTTATGGCTACACCTTC. Protein sequence: CASSPGTRAYGYTF.

The J gene is TRBJ2-1, the V gene TRBV9; 13 nucleotides agree with TRBD2. The CDR3 has 16 amino acids. Germline CDR1 SGDLS, CDR2 YYNGEE. V gave up 6 bases and J gave up 6 bases; unmatched junction bases: 9. Written as DNA, the CDR3 is TGTGCCAGCACCAAAGGGACTAGCGGGAATGGCAATGAGCAGTTCTTC. Protein product: CASTKGTSGNGNEQFF.

As regards this clone: Different DNA sequences within this sample yield the same CDR3. The J gene is TRBJ1-2, the V gene TRBV27; no definite D call. This CDR3 is 14 amino acids long. The V end lost 0 bases, the J end lost 1 base, and 6 bases lay between the germline ends. Germline loops: CDR1 MNHEY, CDR2 SMNVEV (reference sequence). The DNA for the CDR3 is TGTGCCAGCAGTTTATCTTCGGGTAACTATGGCTACACCTTC. Residues: CASSLSSGNYGYTF.

The CDR3 is CASAGPGEYEQYF. The CDR3 coding sequence is TGTGCCAGTGCAGGGCCAGGGGAGTACGAGCAGTACTTC. The chain recombines TRBV19 with TRBJ2-7, with a tentative D call TRBD1 (6 bases). Between the trimmed V and J ends, which lost 8 bases and 4 bases, there was a span of 15 bases. CDR3 size: 13 residues. CDR1 LNHDA and CDR2 SQIVND come from the germline V gene (reference sequence). Full variable domain (missing parts from reference TRBV19 and TRBJ2-7): DGGITQSPKYLFRKEGQNVTLSCEQNLNHDAMYWYRQDPGQGLRLIYYSQIVNDFQKGDIAEGYSVSREKKESFPLTVTSAQKNPTAFYLCASAGPGEYEQYFGPGTRLTVT.

V is TRBV7-2 and J is TRBJ1-5, with 8 bases that match TRBD1. This CDR3 contains 16 residues. The V segment lost 2 bases and the J segment 3 bases; nucleotides outside the gene matches: 6. CDR1 is SGHTA and CDR2 is FQGNSA in the germline V gene. The CDR3 nucleotides are TGTGCCAGCAGCTTATATCGGACAGGGCTCAATCAGCCCCAGCATTTT. Translating it yields CASSLYRTGLNQPQHF.

The J gene is TRBJ2-1, the V gene TRBV2, with TRBD2 matching over 11 bases. CDR3 length: 14 residues. J gave up 5 bases and V 7 bases, and 4 bases lay outside the gene matches. Germline CDR1 reads SNHLY; CDR2 reads FYNNEI. CDR3 coding DNA: TGTGCCAGCAAGAGACTAGCGGGAAACAATGAGCAGTTCTTC. Translating gives CASKRLAGNNEQFF.

The rearrangement links TRBV28 to TRBJ1-2, with 12 bases lining up with TRBD1. The V and J ends lost 4 bases and 2 bases, in that order; junction bases with no gene match: 5. The CDR3 is 16 amino acids. Germline CDR1 and CDR2: MDHEN and SYDVKM. CDR3 in DNA: TGTGCCAGCAGTTATCCCGGGACAGGGGGCAACTATGGCTACACCTTC. It is translated as CASSYPGTGGNYGYTF.

V is TRBV5-8 and J is TRBJ2-5; D ambiguous. With 1 base removed from V and 2 bases from J, the gap between germline ends came to 15 bases. The CDR3 length is 16 residues. Germline V gene lookup returns CDR1 SGHTS and CDR2 YDEGEE. The CDR3, as DNA: TGTGCCAGCAGCTTGCTCTATAGGCGGCAGCAAGAGACCCAGTACTTC. This sequence encodes CASSLLYRRQQETQYF.

The gene calls are TRBV27 and TRBJ2-7, with TRBD2 matching over 14 bases. This CDR3 has 17 residues. Germline CDR1 and CDR2: MNHEY and SMNVEV (reference sequence). The V segment lost 5 bases and the J segment 4 bases; nucleotides outside the gene matches: 10. The CDR3, as DNA: TGTGCCAGCAGTCCGGGGACTAGCGGGAGTGTTTTATACGAGCAGTACTTC. It yields the protein CASSPGTSGSVLYEQYF.